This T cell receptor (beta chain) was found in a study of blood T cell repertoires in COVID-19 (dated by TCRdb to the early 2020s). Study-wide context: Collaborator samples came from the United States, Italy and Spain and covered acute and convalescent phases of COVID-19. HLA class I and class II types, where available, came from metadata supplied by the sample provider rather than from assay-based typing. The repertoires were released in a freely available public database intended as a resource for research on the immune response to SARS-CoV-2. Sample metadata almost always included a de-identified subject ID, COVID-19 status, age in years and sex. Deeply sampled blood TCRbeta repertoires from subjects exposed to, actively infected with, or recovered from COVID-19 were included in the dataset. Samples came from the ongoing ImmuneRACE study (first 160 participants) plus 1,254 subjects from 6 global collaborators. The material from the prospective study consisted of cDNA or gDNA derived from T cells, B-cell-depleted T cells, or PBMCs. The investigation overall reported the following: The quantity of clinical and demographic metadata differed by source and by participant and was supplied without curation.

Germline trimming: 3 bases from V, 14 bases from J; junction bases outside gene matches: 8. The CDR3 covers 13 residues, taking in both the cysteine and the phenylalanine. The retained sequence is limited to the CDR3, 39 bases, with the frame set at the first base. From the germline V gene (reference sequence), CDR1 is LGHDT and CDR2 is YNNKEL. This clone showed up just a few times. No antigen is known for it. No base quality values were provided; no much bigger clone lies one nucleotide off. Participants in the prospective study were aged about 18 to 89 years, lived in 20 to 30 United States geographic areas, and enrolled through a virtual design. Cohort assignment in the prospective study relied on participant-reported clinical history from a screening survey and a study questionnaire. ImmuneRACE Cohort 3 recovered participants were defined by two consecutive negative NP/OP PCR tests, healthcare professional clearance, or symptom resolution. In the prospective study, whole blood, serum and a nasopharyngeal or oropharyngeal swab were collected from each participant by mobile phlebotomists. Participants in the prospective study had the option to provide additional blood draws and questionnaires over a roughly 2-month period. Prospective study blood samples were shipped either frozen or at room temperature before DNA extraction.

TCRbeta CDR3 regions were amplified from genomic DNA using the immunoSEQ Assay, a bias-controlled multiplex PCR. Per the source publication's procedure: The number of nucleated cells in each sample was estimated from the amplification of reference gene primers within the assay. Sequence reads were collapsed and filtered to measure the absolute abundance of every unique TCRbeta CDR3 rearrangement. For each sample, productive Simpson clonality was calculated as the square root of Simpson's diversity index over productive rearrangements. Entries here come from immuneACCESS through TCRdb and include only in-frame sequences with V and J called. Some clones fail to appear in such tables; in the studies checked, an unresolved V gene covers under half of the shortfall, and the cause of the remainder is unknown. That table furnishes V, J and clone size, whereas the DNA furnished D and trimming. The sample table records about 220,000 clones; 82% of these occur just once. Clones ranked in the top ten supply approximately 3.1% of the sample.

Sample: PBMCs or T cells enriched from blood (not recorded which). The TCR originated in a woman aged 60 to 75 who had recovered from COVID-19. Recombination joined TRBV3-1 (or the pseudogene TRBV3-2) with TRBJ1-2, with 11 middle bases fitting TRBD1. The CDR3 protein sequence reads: CASSHRTGGRTTF. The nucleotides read TGTGCCAGCAGCCATAGGACAGGGGGCCGCACGACCTTC.